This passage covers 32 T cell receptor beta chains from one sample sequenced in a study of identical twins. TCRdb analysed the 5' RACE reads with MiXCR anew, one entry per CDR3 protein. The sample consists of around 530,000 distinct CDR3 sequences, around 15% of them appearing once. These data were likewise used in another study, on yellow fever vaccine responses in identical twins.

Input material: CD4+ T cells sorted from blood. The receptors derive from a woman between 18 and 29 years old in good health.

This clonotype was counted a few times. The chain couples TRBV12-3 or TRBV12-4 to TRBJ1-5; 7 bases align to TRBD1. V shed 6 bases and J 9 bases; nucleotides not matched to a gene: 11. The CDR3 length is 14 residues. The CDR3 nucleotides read TGTGCCAGCAGCCCGGACAGGTCGCTAGGGCCCCAGCATTTT. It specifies CASSPDRSLGPQHF.

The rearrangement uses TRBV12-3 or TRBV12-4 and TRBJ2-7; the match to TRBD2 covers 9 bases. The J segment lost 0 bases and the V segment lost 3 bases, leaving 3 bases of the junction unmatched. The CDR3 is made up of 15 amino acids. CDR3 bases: TGTGCCAGCAGTTTCCGACTAGCGGCCTCCTACGAGCAGTACTTC. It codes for CASSFRLAASYEQYF.

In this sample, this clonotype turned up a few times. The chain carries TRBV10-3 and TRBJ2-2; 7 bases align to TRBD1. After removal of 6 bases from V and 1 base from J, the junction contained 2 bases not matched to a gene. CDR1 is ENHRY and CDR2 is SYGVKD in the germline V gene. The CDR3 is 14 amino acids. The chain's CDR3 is CAIRRQGNTGELFF. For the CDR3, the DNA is TGTGCCATCAGACGACAGGGGAACACCGGGGAGCTGTTTTTT.

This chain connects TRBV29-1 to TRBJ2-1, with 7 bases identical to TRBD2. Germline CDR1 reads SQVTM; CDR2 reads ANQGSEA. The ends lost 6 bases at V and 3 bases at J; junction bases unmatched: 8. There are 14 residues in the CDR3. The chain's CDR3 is CSVERLAIYNEQFF. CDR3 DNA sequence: TGCAGCGTAGAAAGACTAGCTATCTACAATGAGCAGTTCTTC.

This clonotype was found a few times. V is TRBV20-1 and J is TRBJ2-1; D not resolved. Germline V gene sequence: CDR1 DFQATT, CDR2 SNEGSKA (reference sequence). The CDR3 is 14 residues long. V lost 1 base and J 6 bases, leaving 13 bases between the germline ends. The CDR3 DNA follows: TGCAGTGCTAGAGCCCCTCTACACCCCAATGAGCAGTTCTTC. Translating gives CSARAPLHPNEQFF.

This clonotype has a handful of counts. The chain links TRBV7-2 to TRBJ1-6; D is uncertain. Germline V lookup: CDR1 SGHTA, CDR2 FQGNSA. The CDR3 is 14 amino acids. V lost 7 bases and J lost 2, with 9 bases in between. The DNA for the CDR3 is TGTGCCAGCACCTCCGGGACCTATAATTCACCCCTCCACTTT. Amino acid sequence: CASTSGTYNSPLHF.

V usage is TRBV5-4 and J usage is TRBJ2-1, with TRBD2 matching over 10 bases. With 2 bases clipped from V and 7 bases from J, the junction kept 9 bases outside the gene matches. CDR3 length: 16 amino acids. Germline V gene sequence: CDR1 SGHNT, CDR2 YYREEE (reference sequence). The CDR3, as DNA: TGTGCCAGCAGCTTCTTAGCTAGCGGGAGAAGTAATGAGCAGTTCTTC. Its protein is CASSFLASGRSNEQFF.

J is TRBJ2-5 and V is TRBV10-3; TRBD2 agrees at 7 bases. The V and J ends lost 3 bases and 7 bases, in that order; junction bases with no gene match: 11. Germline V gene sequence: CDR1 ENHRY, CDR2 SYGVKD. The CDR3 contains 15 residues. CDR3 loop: CAISDRLAERRTQYF. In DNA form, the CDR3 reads TGTGCCATCAGTGATCGGCTAGCGGAGAGGAGGACCCAGTACTTC.

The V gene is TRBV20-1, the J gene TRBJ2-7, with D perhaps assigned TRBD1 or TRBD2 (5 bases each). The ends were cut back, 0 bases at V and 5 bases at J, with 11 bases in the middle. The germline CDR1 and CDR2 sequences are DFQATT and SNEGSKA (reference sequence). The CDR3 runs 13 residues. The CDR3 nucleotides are TGCAGTGCTAGAGACCCGCAGGGAGACGAGCAGTACGTC. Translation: CSARDPQGDEQYV.

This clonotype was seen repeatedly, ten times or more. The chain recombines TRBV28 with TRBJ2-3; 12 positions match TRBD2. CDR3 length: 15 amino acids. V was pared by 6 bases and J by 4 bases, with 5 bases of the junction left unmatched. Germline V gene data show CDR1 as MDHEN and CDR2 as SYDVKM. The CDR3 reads CASSRLAGVADTQYF. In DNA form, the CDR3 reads TGTGCCAGCAGCCGACTAGCGGGAGTTGCAGATACGCAGTATTTT.

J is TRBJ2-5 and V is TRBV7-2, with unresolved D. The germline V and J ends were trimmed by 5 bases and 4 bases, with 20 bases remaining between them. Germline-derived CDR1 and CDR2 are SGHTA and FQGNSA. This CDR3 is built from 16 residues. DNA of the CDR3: TGTGCCAGCAGCCCTTGGCCAGCAGGCCGAGGAGAGACCCAGTACTTC. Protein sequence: CASSPWPAGRGETQYF.

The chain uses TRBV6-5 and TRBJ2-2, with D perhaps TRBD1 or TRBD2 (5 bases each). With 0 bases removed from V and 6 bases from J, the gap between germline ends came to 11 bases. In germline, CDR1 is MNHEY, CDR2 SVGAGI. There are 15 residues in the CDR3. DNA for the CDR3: TGTGCCAGCAGTTACTCGATCAGGGACGCCGGGGAGCTGTTTTTT. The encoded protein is CASSYSIRDAGELFF.

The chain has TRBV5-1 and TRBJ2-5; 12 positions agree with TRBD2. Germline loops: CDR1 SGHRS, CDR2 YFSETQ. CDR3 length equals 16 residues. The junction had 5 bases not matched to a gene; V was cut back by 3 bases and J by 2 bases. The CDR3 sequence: CASSSILAGGQETQYF. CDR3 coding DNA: TGCGCCAGCAGCTCAATCCTAGCGGGAGGGCAAGAGACCCAGTACTTC.

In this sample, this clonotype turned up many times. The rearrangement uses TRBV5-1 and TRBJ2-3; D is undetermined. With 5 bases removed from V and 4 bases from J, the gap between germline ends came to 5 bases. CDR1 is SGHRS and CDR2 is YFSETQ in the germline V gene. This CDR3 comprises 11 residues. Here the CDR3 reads CASRNADTQYF. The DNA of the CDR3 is TGCGCCAGCAGGAACGCAGATACGCAGTATTTT.

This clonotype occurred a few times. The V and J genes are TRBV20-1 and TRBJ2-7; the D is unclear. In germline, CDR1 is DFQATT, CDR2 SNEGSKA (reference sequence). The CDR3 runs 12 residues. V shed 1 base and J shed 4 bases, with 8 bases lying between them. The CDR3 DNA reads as TGCAGTGCTAGAGCCGACCTATACGAGCAGTACGTC. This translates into CSARADLYEQYV.

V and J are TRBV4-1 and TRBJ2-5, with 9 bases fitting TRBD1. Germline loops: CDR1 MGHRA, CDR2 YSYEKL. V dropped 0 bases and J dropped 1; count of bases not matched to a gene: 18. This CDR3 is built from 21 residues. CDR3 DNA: TGCGCCAGCAGCCAAGATTTAGGGACAGGGTCAGTTTCCATCAGCCAAGAGACCCAGTACTTC. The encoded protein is CASSQDLGTGSVSISQETQYF.

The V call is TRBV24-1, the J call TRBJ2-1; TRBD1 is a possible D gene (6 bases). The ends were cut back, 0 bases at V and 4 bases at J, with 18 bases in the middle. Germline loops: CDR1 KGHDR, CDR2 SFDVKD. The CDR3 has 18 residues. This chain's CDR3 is CATSDLILRGRIYNEQFF. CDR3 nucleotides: TGTGCCACCAGTGATTTGATTCTCAGGGGTCGAATATACAATGAGCAGTTCTTC.

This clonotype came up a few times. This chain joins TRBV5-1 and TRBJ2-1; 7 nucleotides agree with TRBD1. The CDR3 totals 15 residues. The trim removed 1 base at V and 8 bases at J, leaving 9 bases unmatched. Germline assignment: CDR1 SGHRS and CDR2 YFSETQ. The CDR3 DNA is TGCGCCAGCAGCTTGTCGGACAGGCGGCTCGATGAGCAGTTCTTC. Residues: CASSLSDRRLDEQFF.

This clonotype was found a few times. The DNA of the CDR3 is TGCAGTGCTAGAGCCGGGACAGCCACCTACGAGCAGTACGTC. As protein: CSARAGTATYEQYV. The chain carries TRBV20-1 and TRBJ2-7; 7 nucleotides agree with TRBD1. The V segment lost 1 base and the J segment 2 bases; nucleotides outside the gene matches: 5. The CDR3 length is 14 residues. Germline V CDR1 and CDR2: DFQATT, SNEGSKA (reference sequence).

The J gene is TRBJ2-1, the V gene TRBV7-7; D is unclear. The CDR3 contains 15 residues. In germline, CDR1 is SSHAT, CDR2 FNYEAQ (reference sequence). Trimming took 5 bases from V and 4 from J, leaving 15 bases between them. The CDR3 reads CASSLSRTGYNEQFF. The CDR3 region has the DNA TGTGCCAGCAGCCTCTCGAGGACCGGTTACAATGAGCAGTTCTTC.

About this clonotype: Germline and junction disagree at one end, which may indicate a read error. The DNA of the CDR3 is TGTGCCAGCTGTTTAGCGCTGACACAATGGGGAGGCGCAGATACGCAGTATTTT. Translation gives CASCLALTQWGGADTQYF. The chain is built from TRBV12-3 or TRBV12-4 and TRBJ2-3; a weak D match, TRBD2 (6 bases). This CDR3 spans 18 amino acids.

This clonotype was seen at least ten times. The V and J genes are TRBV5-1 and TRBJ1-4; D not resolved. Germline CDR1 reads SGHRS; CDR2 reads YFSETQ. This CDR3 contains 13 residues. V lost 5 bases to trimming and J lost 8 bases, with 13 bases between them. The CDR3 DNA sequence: TGCGCCAGCAGGGGCCAGCTCGAGGAAAAACTGTTTTTT. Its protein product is CASRGQLEEKLFF.

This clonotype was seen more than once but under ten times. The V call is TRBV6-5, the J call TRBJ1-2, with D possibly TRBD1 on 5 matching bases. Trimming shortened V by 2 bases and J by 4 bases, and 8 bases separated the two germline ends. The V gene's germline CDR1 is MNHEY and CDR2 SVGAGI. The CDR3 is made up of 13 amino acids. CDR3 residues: CASSYVGAYGYTF. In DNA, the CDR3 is TGTGCCAGCAGTTACGTCGGGGCCTATGGCTACACCTTC.

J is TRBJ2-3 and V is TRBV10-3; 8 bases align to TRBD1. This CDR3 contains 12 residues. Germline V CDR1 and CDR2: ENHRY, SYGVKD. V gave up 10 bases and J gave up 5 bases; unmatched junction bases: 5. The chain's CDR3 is CATGQGLDTQYF. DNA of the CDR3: TGTGCCACCGGACAGGGATTAGATACGCAGTATTTT.

The CDR3 coding sequence is TGTGCCAGCAGCTCTCCAACCGGGACAGTCAATGAGCAGTTCTTC. It encodes CASSSPTGTVNEQFF. The V and J genes are TRBV7-2 and TRBJ2-1, with 7 bases aligning to TRBD1. The ends lost 4 bases at V and 6 bases at J; junction bases unmatched: 9. Germline CDR1 and CDR2: SGHTA and FQGNSA. The CDR3 consists of 15 residues. The entire variable domain, with the rest obtained from reference TRBV7-2 and TRBJ2-1, is as follows: GAGVSQSPSNKVTEKGKDVELRCDPISGHTALYWYRQSLGQGLEFLIYFQGNSAPDKSGLPSDRFSAERTGGSVSTLTIQRTQQEDSAVYLCASSSPTGTVNEQFFGPGTRLTVL.

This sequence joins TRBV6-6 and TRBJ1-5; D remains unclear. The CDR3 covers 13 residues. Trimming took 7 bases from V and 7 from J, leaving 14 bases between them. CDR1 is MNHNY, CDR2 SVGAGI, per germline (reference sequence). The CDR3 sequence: CASKQTLTQPQHF. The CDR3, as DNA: TGTGCCAGCAAACAGACCTTGACCCAGCCCCAGCATTTT.

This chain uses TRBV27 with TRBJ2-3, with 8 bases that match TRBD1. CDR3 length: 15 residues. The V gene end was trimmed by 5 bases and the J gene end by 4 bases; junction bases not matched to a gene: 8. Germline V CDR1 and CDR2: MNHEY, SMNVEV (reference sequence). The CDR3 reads CASSPWTGSPDTQYF. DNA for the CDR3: TGTGCCAGCAGTCCATGGACAGGGAGCCCAGATACGCAGTATTTT.

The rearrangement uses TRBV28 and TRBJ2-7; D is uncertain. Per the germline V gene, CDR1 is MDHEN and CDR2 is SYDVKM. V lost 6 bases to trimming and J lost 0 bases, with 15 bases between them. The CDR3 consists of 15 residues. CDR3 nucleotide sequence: TGTGCCAGCAGCTTGATCGGTTGGAGCTCCTACGAGCAGTACTTC. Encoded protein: CASSLIGWSSYEQYF.

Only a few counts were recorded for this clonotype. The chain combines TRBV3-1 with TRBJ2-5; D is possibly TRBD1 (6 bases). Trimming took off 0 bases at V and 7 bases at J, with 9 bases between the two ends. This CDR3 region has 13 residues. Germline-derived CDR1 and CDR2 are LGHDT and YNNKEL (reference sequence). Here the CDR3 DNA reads TGTGCCAGCAGCCAAGATAGGGGGACGACCCAGTACTTC. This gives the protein CASSQDRGTTQYF.

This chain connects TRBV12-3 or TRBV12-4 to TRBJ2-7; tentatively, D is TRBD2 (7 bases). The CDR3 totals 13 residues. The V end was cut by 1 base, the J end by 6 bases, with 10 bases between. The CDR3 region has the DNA TGTGCCAGCAGTTTAGGGGGGGGCGGCGAGCAGTACTTC. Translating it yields CASSLGGGGEQYF.

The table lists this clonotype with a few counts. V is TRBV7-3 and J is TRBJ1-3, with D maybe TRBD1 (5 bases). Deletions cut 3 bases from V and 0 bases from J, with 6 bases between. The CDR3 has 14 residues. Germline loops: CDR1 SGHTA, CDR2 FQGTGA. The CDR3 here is CASSFTGSGNTIYF. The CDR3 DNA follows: TGTGCCAGCAGCTTCACAGGCTCTGGAAACACCATATATTTT.

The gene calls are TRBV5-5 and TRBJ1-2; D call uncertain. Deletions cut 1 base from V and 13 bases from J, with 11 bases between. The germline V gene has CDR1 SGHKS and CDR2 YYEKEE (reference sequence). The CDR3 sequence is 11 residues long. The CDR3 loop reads CASSLFYVFTF. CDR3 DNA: TGTGCCAGCAGCTTGTTCTATGTGTTCACCTTC.